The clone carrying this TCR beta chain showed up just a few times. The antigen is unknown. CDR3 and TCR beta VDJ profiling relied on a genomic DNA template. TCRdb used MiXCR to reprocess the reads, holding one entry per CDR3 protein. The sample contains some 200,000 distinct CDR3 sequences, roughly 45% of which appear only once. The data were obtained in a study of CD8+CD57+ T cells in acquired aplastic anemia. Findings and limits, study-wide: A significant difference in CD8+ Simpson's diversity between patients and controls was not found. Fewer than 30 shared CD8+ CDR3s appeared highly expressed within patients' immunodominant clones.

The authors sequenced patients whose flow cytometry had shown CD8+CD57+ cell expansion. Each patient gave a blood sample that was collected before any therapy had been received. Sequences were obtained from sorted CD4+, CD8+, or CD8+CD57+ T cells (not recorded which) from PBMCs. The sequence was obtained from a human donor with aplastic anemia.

The CDR3 DNA follows: TGTGCCAGCAGTGGATCGAGTCGGGGCTATAATTCACCCCTCCACTTT. Its protein is CASSGSSRGYNSPLHF. The chain employs TRBV2 and TRBJ1-6; D is unresolved. Germline values: CDR1 SNHLY, CDR2 FYNNEI. Trimming took 4 bases from V and 3 from J, leaving 13 bases between them. CDR3 length: 16 amino acids.